One sample yielded the 16 T cell receptor beta chains listed below, sequenced in a study of T cell changes during pregnancy in multiple sclerosis. The table came from immunoSEQ multiplex PCR; TCRdb's copy has only in-frame clones and leaves some out. The sample contains about 68,000 clones, over 85% of which appear only once. The sample consisted of peripheral blood, taken after pregnancy. The origin of the receptors is a female donor in good health, enrolled as a control in a pregnancy study.

The chain combines TRBV6-4 with TRBJ2-3, with TRBD2 as a possible D gene (7 bases). V was cut by 4 bases and J by 4 bases, with 9 bases left in between. Germline V gene lookup returns CDR1 MRHNA and CDR2 SNTAGT. The CDR3 length is 13 residues. For the CDR3, the DNA is TGTGCCAGCAGTGGAGGGGGGGCAGATACGCAGTATTTT. It yields the protein CASSGGGADTQYF.

The chain carries TRBV7-3 and TRBJ2-3; unclear D gene. This CDR3 contains 15 residues. Germline V gives CDR1 SGHTA, CDR2 FQGTGA. The V and J ends lost 6 bases and 2 bases respectively, with 15 bases between them. CDR3 sequence: CASRPSHLPTDTQYF. CDR3 bases: TGTGCCAGCAGACCGTCACACCTCCCCACAGATACGCAGTATTTT.

This rearrangement joins TRBV4-2 to TRBJ2-7, with TRBD1 identical over 7 bases. The CDR3 loop spans 15 amino acids. Looked up from germline, CDR1 is LGHNA and CDR2 is YNFKEQ. V shed 0 bases, J shed 0 bases, and the junction held 2 bases outside the gene matches. CDR3 amino acids: CASSQETGSSYEQYF. CDR3 nucleotides: TGTGCCAGCAGCCAAGAGACAGGGTCCTCCTACGAGCAGTACTTC.

This rearrangement joins TRBV7-9 to TRBJ2-1; tentatively, D is TRBD1 (6 bases). V was pared by 1 base and J by 3 bases, with 13 bases between. The V gene's germline CDR1 is SEHNR and CDR2 FQNEAQ (reference sequence). CDR3 size: 16 residues. The CDR3 DNA follows: TGTGCCAGCAGCTTAGTGGCACAGGGAAACTACAATGAGCAGTTCTTC. The encoded protein is CASSLVAQGNYNEQFF.

This chain links TRBV5-1 with TRBJ1-1, with D possibly TRBD1 on 5 matching bases. Germline V CDR1 and CDR2: SGHRS, YFSETQ. This CDR3 is built from 14 residues. Between the trimmed V and J ends, which lost 1 base and 1 base, there was a span of 8 bases. CDR3 DNA: TGCGCCAGCAGCTTGACAGGTGGGAACACTGAAGCTTTCTTT. Amino acids: CASSLTGGNTEAFF.

The rearrangement links TRBV11-2 to TRBJ1-1, with D possibly TRBD1 on 6 matching bases. The germline V and J ends were trimmed by 4 bases and 5 bases, with 14 bases remaining between them. CDR3 length: 14 residues. From germline, CDR1 is SGHAT and CDR2 FQNNGV. CDR3 coding DNA: TGTGCCAGCAGCTCCCTACAGGGAAGGACTGAAGCTTTCTTT. Translation: CASSSLQGRTEAFF.

The gene calls are TRBV11-2 and TRBJ2-1, with TRBD2 matching 8 bases. The CDR3 has 14 amino acids. The V gene end was trimmed by 5 bases and the J gene end by 6 bases; junction bases not matched to a gene: 6. The V gene's germline CDR1 is SGHAT and CDR2 FQNNGV. CDR3 amino acids: CASSPAGVSNEQFF. The DNA for the CDR3 is TGTGCCAGCAGCCCAGCGGGAGTGAGCAATGAGCAGTTCTTC.

This clone was seen a single time. The chain is built from TRBV29-1 and TRBJ2-1; 7 positions agree with TRBD1. With V trimmed by 4 bases and J by 5 bases, 14 bases remained unmatched. Germline CDR1 SQVTM, CDR2 ANQGSEA. This CDR3 has 16 amino acids. The CDR3 here is CSVVPLDGQAHNEQFF. The CDR3 DNA follows: TGCAGCGTTGTGCCTCTGGACGGACAGGCCCACAATGAGCAGTTCTTC.

As DNA, the CDR3 is TGTGCCAGCAGCCAAGATGGGACTAGCGGGAGTTATGAGCAGTTCTTC. This translates into CASSQDGTSGSYEQFF. This sequence joins TRBV4-2 and TRBJ2-1, with 14 bases that match TRBD2. Germline assignment: CDR1 LGHNA and CDR2 YNFKEQ. The CDR3 loop spans 16 amino acids. V lost 0 bases and J lost 8; bases outside the gene matches: 3.

The J gene is TRBJ1-5, the V gene TRBV6-1; tentative D call: TRBD1 (6 bases). The CDR3 has 16 amino acids. CDR1 is MNHNS and CDR2 is SASEGT in the germline V gene. V was clipped by 4 bases and J by 0 bases, with 13 bases between them. CDR3 sequence (DNA): TGTGCCAGCAGTGGGATGACAGGCTATAGCAATCAGCCCCAGCATTTT. The encoded protein is CASSGMTGYSNQPQHF.

J is TRBJ2-7 and V is TRBV7-2; 7 bases agree with TRBD1. Germline CDR1 SGHTA, CDR2 FQGNSA. This CDR3 is 15 amino acids long. The CDR3 region is CATNPTGFRGHEQYF. CDR3 nucleotide sequence: TGTGCAACCAACCCGACAGGGTTCAGGGGTCACGAGCAGTACTTC.

This clone was observed once. The chain employs TRBV11-1 and TRBJ2-1; 7 nucleotides agree with TRBD2. With 3 bases clipped from V and 1 base from J, the junction kept 9 bases outside the gene matches. The CDR3 has 17 amino acids. Germline V lookup: CDR1 SGHAT, CDR2 FQDESV (reference sequence). CDR3 in amino acids: CASSFLPGLPSYNEQFF. The CDR3 coding sequence is TGTGCCAGCAGCTTTTTACCGGGACTACCGTCCTACAATGAGCAGTTCTTC.

The chain joins TRBV29-1 to TRBJ1-1, with 7 bases fitting TRBD1. The trim removed 3 bases at V and 5 bases at J, leaving 3 bases unmatched. Germline-derived CDR1 and CDR2 are SQVTM and ANQGSEA. The CDR3 sequence is 12 residues long. CDR3 nucleotides: TGCAGCGTTGAGGTACAGGGGACTGAAGCTTTCTTT. This sequence encodes CSVEVQGTEAFF.

The chain is built from TRBV19 and TRBJ2-3, with 12 nucleotides matching TRBD2. J was trimmed by 2 bases and V by 10 bases; bases with no gene match: 10. The CDR3 length is 16 residues. Per the germline V gene, CDR1 is LNHDA and CDR2 is SQIVND (reference sequence). The CDR3, as DNA: TGTGCCACCTTACAGACTAGCGGGGGAATCACAGATACGCAGTATTTT. This codes for CATLQTSGGITDTQYF. The variable domain in full, with the rest retrieved from reference TRBV19 and TRBJ2-3, is DGGITQSPKYLFRKEGQNVTLSCEQNLNHDAMYWYRQDPGQGLRLIYYSQIVNDFQKGDIAEGYSVSREKKESFPLTVTSAQKNPTAFYLCATLQTSGGITDTQYFGPGTRLTVL.

The gene calls are TRBV7-2 and TRBJ1-2; 11 nucleotides line up with TRBD1. The CDR3 runs 16 residues. In germline, CDR1 is SGHTA, CDR2 FQGNSA. Trimming took 4 bases from V and 8 from J; bases not matched to a gene: 12. This CDR3 reads CASSSLRTGGAGGYTF. The CDR3 DNA reads as TGTGCCAGCAGCTCACTACGGACAGGGGGCGCGGGAGGCTACACCTTC.

The chain joins TRBV5-4 to TRBJ2-1, with 11 positions matching TRBD2. CDR3 length: 15 residues. Germline V lookup: CDR1 SGHNT, CDR2 YYREEE (reference sequence). Unmatched junction bases numbered 7, after V lost 4 bases and J lost 7 bases. CDR3 sequence (DNA): TGTGCCAGCAGCCCTGGAGTAGCGGGAGGGAATGAGCAGTTCTTC. Translating gives CASSPGVAGGNEQFF.